What follows is one T cell receptor (beta chain) and its context. The antigen is unknown. V was cut by 0 bases and J by 3 bases, with 3 bases left in between. Per the germline V gene, CDR1 is DFQATT and CDR2 is SNEGSKA (reference sequence). The CDR3 loop spans 11 amino acids. The entry originates in a study of post-analysis software for immune sequencing data. The wider study: Progressive-relapsing, secondary progressive and relapsing-remitting multiple sclerosis were among the disease courses included.

Study findings and constraints: Under F measure analysis, samples from one preparation batch co-clustered strongly. Multiple sclerosis patients had significantly lower normalized Chao1 diversity than controls. When patients were compared with controls, about 5 TRBV segments were more frequent, TRBV5-6, TRBV5-1 and TRBV20-1 among them.

Prepared libraries of TCR beta cDNA carried unique molecular identifiers. With roughly 1 to 11 million T cells as the source, roughly 0.5 million cDNA molecules resulted. Using its own MiXCR run on the PCR reads, TCRdb lists one record per CDR3 protein. Here the sample spans 740,000 or so distinct CDR3 sequences, approximately 53% being singletons. The specimen sequenced was blood. V and J are TRBV20-1 and TRBJ2-7; D is ambiguous. This sequence was found in a girl aged 5-17 years with multiple sclerosis. The CDR3 DNA reads TGCAGTGCTAGAGAATTCTACGAGCAGTACTTC. Translating gives CSAREFYEQYF.